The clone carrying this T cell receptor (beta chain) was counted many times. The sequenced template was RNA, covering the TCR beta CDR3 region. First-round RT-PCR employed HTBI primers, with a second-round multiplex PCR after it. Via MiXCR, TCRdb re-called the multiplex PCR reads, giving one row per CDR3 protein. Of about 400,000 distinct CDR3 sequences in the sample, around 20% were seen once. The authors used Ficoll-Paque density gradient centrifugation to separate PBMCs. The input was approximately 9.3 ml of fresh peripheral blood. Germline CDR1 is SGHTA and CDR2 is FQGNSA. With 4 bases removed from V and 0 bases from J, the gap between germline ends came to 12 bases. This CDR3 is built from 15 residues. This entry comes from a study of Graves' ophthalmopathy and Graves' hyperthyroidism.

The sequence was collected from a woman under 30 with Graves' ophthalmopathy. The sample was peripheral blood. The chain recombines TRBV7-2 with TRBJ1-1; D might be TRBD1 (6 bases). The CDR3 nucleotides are TGTGCCAGCAGCTCCTACAGGGTACTGAACACTGAAGCTTTCTTT. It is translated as CASSSYRVLNTEAFF. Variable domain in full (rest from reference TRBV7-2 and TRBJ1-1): GAGVSQSPSNKVTEKGKDVELRCDPISGHTALYWYRQSLGQGLEFLIYFQGNSAPDKSGLPSDRFSAERTGGSVSTLTIQRTQQEDSAVYLCASSSYRVLNTEAFFGQGTRLTVV.